This TCR beta chain was found in a study of T cell repertoires in cytomegalovirus infection (dated by TCRdb to the late 2010s). As for the study more broadly: Donor HLA type was relevant to the analysis, as public TCR beta signatures indicated carriage of CMV infection together with the matching HLA type.

The paper's findings and limits, for the study overall: Cumulative frequency of public TCR beta family members discriminated carriers of CMV infection plus the relevant HLA type in this cohort and an independent 352-donor cohort. The ex vivo response was dominated by HLA-C-restricted CMV-specific TCR beta clonotypes, and the single most frequent clonotype in two of eight donors was supplied by these HLA-C-restricted clonotypes.

A note on this clonotype: Its antigen is currently not known. No much larger clone is present one base from it, and per-base qualities are unavailable.

CDR1 and CDR2 are read off the germline V gene as SGHTA and FQGNSA. From cysteine to phenylalanine, the CDR3 is 14 amino acids long. Only the CDR3 part of the read is kept: 42 bases, read in frame from the first base. The V end gives up 8 bases and the J end 3 bases, leaving 7 bases in the junction not matched to a gene. TCRdb lists the instrument as Illumina HiSeq 1500. TCRdb handled the public reads itself, with Q25 trimming in fastp and clone calling in MiXCR, and kept productive beta chains. Each CDR3 protein gets just one entry, which takes the most common genes and DNA from the rows behind it. For this sample there are about 740,000 distinct CDR3 sequences; 35% to 45% appear just once. 2.5% to 3.5% of the sample rests with the top ten.

The specimen sequenced was PBMCs. This receptor was obtained from a human donor in good health (CMV status not recorded). Some clones in this sample may be carry-over from other donors' samples. Rearrangement joined TRBV7-2 to TRBJ2-7, and 10 junction bases match TRBD2. The nucleotide sequence reads TGTGCCAGCGGGAGACTAGCGGGTTTCTACGAGCAGTACTTC. Its translation is CASGRLAGFYEQYF.